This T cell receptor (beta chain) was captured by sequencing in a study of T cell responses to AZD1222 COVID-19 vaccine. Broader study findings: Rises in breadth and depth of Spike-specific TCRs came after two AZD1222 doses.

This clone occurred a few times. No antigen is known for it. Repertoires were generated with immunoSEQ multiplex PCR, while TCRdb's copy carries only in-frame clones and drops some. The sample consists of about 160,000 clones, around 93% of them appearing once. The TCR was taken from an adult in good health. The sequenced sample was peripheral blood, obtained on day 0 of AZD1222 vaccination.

CDR3 DNA sequence: TGTGCCAGCAGCTTCGGCGGCACTCACTCCTACAATGAGCAGTTCTTC. Its protein is CASSFGGTHSYNEQFF. The V and J genes are TRBV11-3 and TRBJ2-1; D unclear. Trimming stripped 3 bases from V and 0 bases from J, with 12 bases between. The CDR3 has 16 residues. Germline CDR1 reads SGHNT; CDR2 reads YENEEA.